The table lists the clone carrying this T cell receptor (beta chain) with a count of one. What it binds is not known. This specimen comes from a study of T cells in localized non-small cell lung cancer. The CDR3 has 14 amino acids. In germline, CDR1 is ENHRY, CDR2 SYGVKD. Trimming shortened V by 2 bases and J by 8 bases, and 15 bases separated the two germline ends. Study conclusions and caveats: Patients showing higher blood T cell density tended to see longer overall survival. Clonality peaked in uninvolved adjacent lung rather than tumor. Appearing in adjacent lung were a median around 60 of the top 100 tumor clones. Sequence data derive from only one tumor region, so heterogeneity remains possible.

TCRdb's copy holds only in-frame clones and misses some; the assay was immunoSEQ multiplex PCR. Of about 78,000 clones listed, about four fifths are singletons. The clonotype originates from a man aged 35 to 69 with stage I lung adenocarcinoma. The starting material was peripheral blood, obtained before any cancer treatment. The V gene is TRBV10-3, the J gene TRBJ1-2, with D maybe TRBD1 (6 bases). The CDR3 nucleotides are TGTGCCATCAGTGAGACAACAGGGCTCGGGGGCTACACCTTC. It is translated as CAISETTGLGGYTF.